These T cell receptor beta chains were read from a single sample in a study of blood T cell repertoires in COVID-19. Sequencing used immunoSEQ multiplex PCR; TCRdb keeps in-frame clones, though not all of them. The sample includes about 260,000 clones, 70% to 90% of them seen just once. Material for sequencing was peripheral blood. The source of these receptors is a man between 18 and 35 years old with active or convalescent COVID-19. CDR3s include the opening cysteine and the closing phenylalanine or tryptophan. The D gene is left open where the match is weak. Only some rows state a clone size, as once, few, many or a class for expanded clones.

j_call d_call v_call clone_size cdr3_aa cdr3_nt
TRBJ2-1 TRBD1 TRBV11-3 NA CASSLVFRTGSDNEQFF TGTGCCAGCAGCTTAGTTTTTAGGACAGGGTCGGACAATGAGCAGTTCTTC
TRBJ2-7 NA TRBV6-5 NA CASTLTQDEQYF TGTGCCAGCACTCTAACCCAGGACGAGCAGTACTTC
TRBJ1-1 TRBD1 TRBV4-1 NA CASSRLSPTGAEAFF TGCGCCAGCAGCCGACTATCTCCTACAGGGGCTGAAGCTTTCTTT
TRBJ2-5 NA TRBV10-3 NA CAISDGETQYF TGTGCCATCAGTGACGGAGAGACCCAGTACTTC
TRBJ2-2 TRBD1 TRBV9 NA CASSPRQGYGELFF TGTGCCAGCAGCCCTCGACAGGGGTACGGGGAGCTGTTTTTT
TRBJ1-4 NA TRBV7-2 NA CASRRTLTTNEKLFF TGTGCCAGCAGGAGAACTCTTACAACTAATGAAAAACTGTTTTTT
TRBJ2-1 TRBD1 TRBV6-6 few CASRPGQEISNEQFF TGTGCCAGCAGACCGGGACAGGAGATCAGCAATGAGCAGTTCTTC
TRBJ1-2 NA TRBV19 once CASSIIAVSEGNHYGYTF TGTGCCAGTAGTATTATCGCGGTGTCGGAGGGGAATCACTATGGCTACACCTTC
TRBJ2-3 NA TRBV9 NA CASSVMGRRQGVPDTQYF TGTGCCAGCAGCGTAATGGGGAGGAGACAGGGTGTGCCAGATACGCAGTATTTT
TRBJ2-3 NA TRBV5-1 NA CASSLPQMVEGDTQYF TGCGCCAGCAGCTTGCCTCAGATGGTTGAGGGAGATACGCAGTATTTT
TRBJ2-5 TRBD2 TRBV5-1 NA CASSLGLADPETQYF TGCGCCAGCAGCTTGGGCCTAGCGGACCCAGAGACCCAGTACTTC
TRBJ2-5 TRBD1 TRBV19 few CASSIGQGVETQYF TGTGCCAGTAGTATAGGGCAGGGGGTTGAGACCCAGTACTTC
TRBJ2-5 NA TRBV23-1 NA CASSQSRGGGKKETQYF TGCGCCAGCAGTCAATCGAGAGGGGGGGGAAAAAAAGAGACCCAGTACTTC
TRBJ2-6 NA TRBV29-1 NA CSVDGEFSGANVLTF TGCAGCGTTGATGGGGAGTTCTCTGGGGCCAACGTCCTGACTTTC
TRBJ1-2 TRBD1 TRBV5-1 NA CASSLGQGRGYTF TGCGCCAGCAGCTTGGGACAGGGGCGCGGCTACACCTTC
TRBJ2-5 NA TRBV21-1 NA CASSKSRYNGGAEETQYF TGTGCCAGCAGCAAAAGTCGTTATAACGGGGGGGCCGAAGAGACCCAGTACTTC
TRBJ2-7 NA TRBV7-3 NA CASSQSRGYEQYF TGTGCCAGCAGCCAATCTAGGGGGTACGAGCAGTACTTC